This T cell receptor (beta chain) was sequenced in a study of shared clonotypes between healthy human individuals. Looking at the study overall: CD4 naive cells filled three plates per donor, CD4 memory three, CD8 naive two and CD8 memory one.

Per the original data handling: Quality scores were absent from the junction-only immunoSEQ sequences, so filtering differed. The data were produced by immunoSEQ multiplex PCR, yet TCRdb's version contains in-frame clones alone and is incomplete. V and J calls and clone size are given by that table; D and trimming were obtained from the DNA. The sample has some 2.1 million clones, around 93% seen once. The naive CD8 fraction comprised CD45RO-negative cells positively selected for CCR7 and excluded terminally differentiated effector memory CD45RA+ cells. Donors were healthy HIV-negative adults without recently reported acute infections or vaccinations. Every donor, a Caucasian adult, lived in Nashville, Tennessee. Trimming left V 0 bases short and J 8 bases short, with 16 bases between. The CDR3 length is 15 residues. Germline CDR1 reads SNHLY; CDR2 reads FYNNEI. This clone was recorded once.

This chain links TRBV2 with TRBJ1-2; the D is unclear. Specimen: naive CD8+ T cells from PBMCs. This TCR was sampled from a young man in good health. Some clones in this sample may be carry-over from other donors' samples. The CDR3 protein is CASSEAPFGVGGYTF. CDR3 in DNA: TGTGCCAGCAGTGAAGCGCCTTTCGGGGTTGGCGGCTACACCTTC.